The 28 T cell receptor beta chains below were found in one sample sequenced in a study of blood T cell repertoires in COVID-19. Clones were sequenced by immunoSEQ multiplex PCR, and TCRdb holds only the in-frame ones, with some missing. The sample lists about 310,000 clones; roughly 90% were seen once. The sequenced sample consisted of PBMCs or T cells enriched from blood (not recorded which). The receptors were sampled from a woman between 18 and 29 years old who had recovered from COVID-19.

The chain couples TRBV5-1 to TRBJ1-1; 9 bases align to TRBD1. The ends lost 3 bases at V and 2 bases at J; junction bases unmatched: 5. CDR1 and CDR2 from the germline V gene are SGHRS and YFSETQ. CDR3 length: 15 residues. CDR3 DNA: TGCGCCAGCAGCTGGACAGGGGCGGGTAACACTGAAGCTTTCTTT. This gives the protein CASSWTGAGNTEAFF.

V is TRBV18 and J is TRBJ2-2; D gene ambiguous. This CDR3 spans 17 amino acids. Germline V CDR1 and CDR2: KGHSH, LQKENI. V gave up 4 bases and J gave up 0 bases, with 15 bases separating them. Written as DNA, the CDR3 is TGTGCCAGCTCACGATCCACCAGAAATGCGAACACCGGGGAGCTGTTTTTT. Translating it yields CASSRSTRNANTGELFF.

V gene TRBV7-6 combines with J gene TRBJ2-1; D perhaps matches TRBD2 (6 bases). V lost 5 bases and J lost 0, with 14 bases in between. Germline CDR1 and CDR2: SGHVS and FNYEAQ. CDR3 size: 16 residues. CDR3 loop: CASSLGLGSSYNEQFF. The CDR3 nucleotides are TGTGCCAGCAGCCTGGGACTGGGGAGCTCCTACAATGAGCAGTTCTTC.

This clone was recorded once. The V gene is TRBV7-8, the J gene TRBJ2-3, with a tentative D call TRBD2 (6 bases). This CDR3 is built from 15 residues. Trimming removed 3 bases at V and 1 base at J, with 11 bases between. Germline V gene sequence: CDR1 SGHVS, CDR2 FQNEAQ. The CDR3 here is CASSLIGGGTDTQYF. The DNA for the CDR3 is TGTGCCAGCAGCTTGATTGGCGGGGGCACAGATACGCAGTATTTT.

Turning to this clone: The sample holds other DNA sequences that translate to the same CDR3. The chain is built from TRBV19 and TRBJ1-1; D is perhaps TRBD1 (6 bases). V was shortened by 6 bases and J by 4 bases, with 9 bases between the two germline ends. The CDR3 spans 12 residues. Germline-derived CDR1 and CDR2 are LNHDA and SQIVND (reference sequence). In DNA, the CDR3 is TGTGCCAGTAGCACAGGGAGCACTGAAGCTTTCTTT. It is translated as CASSTGSTEAFF.

This clone was detected once. The J gene is TRBJ2-1, the V gene TRBV5-1, with TRBD1 matching 7 bases. This CDR3 contains 14 residues. The germline CDR1 and CDR2 sequences are SGHRS and YFSETQ. Trimming at V came to 4 bases and at J to 4 bases, leaving 5 bases not matched to a gene. For the CDR3, the DNA is TGCGCCAGCAGCGCCGGACAGGAGTACAATGAGCAGTTCTTC. Translating gives CASSAGQEYNEQFF.

The rearrangement uses TRBV6-5 and TRBJ1-5, with D perhaps matching TRBD1 (5 bases). Deletions cut 6 bases from V and 4 bases from J, with 13 bases between. CDR3 length equals 14 residues. CDR1 and CDR2 from the germline V gene are MNHEY and SVGAGI. The CDR3 reads CASRIRVPNQPQHF. The CDR3 nucleotides read TGTGCCAGCAGAATCAGGGTACCGAATCAGCCCCAGCATTTT.

In its sample, this clone was seen once. V and J are TRBV7-9 and TRBJ2-3, with a tentative D call TRBD2 (5 bases). CDR3 length: 14 amino acids. Germline CDR1 SEHNR, CDR2 FQNEAQ (reference sequence). V was cut by 2 bases and J by 4 bases, with 10 bases left in between. The CDR3 here is CASSLTRVADTQYF. The CDR3, as DNA: TGTGCCAGCAGCTTAACTAGGGTCGCAGATACGCAGTATTTT.

The chain has TRBV4-2 and TRBJ2-5, with 10 bases fitting TRBD1. The germline V gene encodes CDR1 LGHNA and CDR2 YNFKEQ. V trimming: 1 base; J trimming: 5 bases; junction bases outside the gene matches: 7. The CDR3 spans 16 residues. The CDR3 reads CASSQAPGQGSETQYF. CDR3 nucleotide sequence: TGTGCCAGCAGCCAAGCTCCGGGACAGGGGTCTGAGACCCAGTACTTC.

The chain combines TRBV3-1 (or the pseudogene TRBV3-2) with TRBJ2-1; TRBD1 agrees at 8 bases. The CDR3 consists of 17 residues. CDR1 is LGHDT, CDR2 YNNKEL, per germline (reference sequence). V lost 4 bases, J lost 5 bases, and 13 bases stayed unmatched. CDR3 protein: CASSPLFSGGADNEQFF. In DNA form, the CDR3 reads TGTGCCAGCAGCCCTCTATTCTCAGGGGGCGCGGACAATGAGCAGTTCTTC.

The chain combines TRBV27 with TRBJ1-5, with no clear D. The CDR3 covers 15 residues. V was shortened by 0 bases and J by 4 bases, with 10 bases between the two germline ends. Germline lookup yields CDR1 MNHEY and CDR2 SMNVEV (reference sequence). In nucleotides, the CDR3 is TGTGCCAGCAGTTTATCTTCCTCAGGTAATCAGCCCCAGCATTTT. Translating gives CASSLSSSGNQPQHF.

The CDR3 region is CASRNLYAPSTGELFF. The CDR3, as DNA: TGTGCCAGCAGAAATCTCTATGCCCCGAGCACCGGGGAGCTGTTTTTT. The chain joins TRBV2 to TRBJ2-2; D not resolved. Per the germline V gene, CDR1 is SNHLY and CDR2 is FYNNEI. Trimming removed 6 bases from V and 4 bases from J, with 18 bases in between. The CDR3 length is 16 residues.

This sequence joins TRBV14 and TRBJ2-7; D may be TRBD1 (6 bases). Germline CDR1 and CDR2: SGHDN and FVKESK. The CDR3 has 14 amino acids. Trimming removed 2 bases at V and 6 bases at J, with 14 bases between. The CDR3 DNA sequence: TGTGCCAGCAGCCAATACAGGGAGAGGGTCGAGCAGTACTTC. It specifies CASSQYRERVEQYF.

The J gene is TRBJ1-5, the V gene TRBV6-5; 8 positions match TRBD1. With 4 bases clipped from V and 6 bases from J, the junction kept 8 bases outside the gene matches. The CDR3 has 15 amino acids. The germline CDR1 and CDR2 sequences are MNHEY and SVGAGI. The CDR3 DNA reads TGTGCCAGCAGTTCCAGGGGGCAAGGGGTTCAGCCCCAGCATTTT. This sequence encodes CASSSRGQGVQPQHF.

The V and J genes are TRBV7-8 and TRBJ2-1; the match to TRBD2 covers 10 bases. Losses at the gene ends were 4 bases for V and 9 bases for J; bases not matched to a gene: 9. The CDR3 is 15 residues long. Germline V gene lookup returns CDR1 SGHVS and CDR2 FQNEAQ. The CDR3 reads CASSSRLAGASEQFF. Written as DNA, the CDR3 is TGTGCCAGCAGCTCTCGCCTAGCGGGAGCCTCTGAGCAGTTCTTC.

V gene TRBV28 combines with J gene TRBJ2-1; D uncertain. Deletions cut 2 bases from V and 7 bases from J, with 3 bases between. CDR3 length equals 11 residues. Germline values: CDR1 MDHEN, CDR2 SYDVKM. The CDR3 loop is CASSLANEQFF. CDR3 DNA: TGTGCCAGCAGTTTAGCGAATGAGCAGTTCTTC.

This chain links TRBV12-2 with TRBJ1-5. TRBV12-2 is shown as a pseudogene. The CDR3 runs to 15 residues. The DNA for the CDR3 is TGTGCAAGTCGCTTAGGGGTCGGGGGTGGTCAGCCCCAGCATTTT. It translates to CASRLGVGGGQPQHF.

The genes are TRBV11-2 and TRBJ1-3; a possible D gene is TRBD1 (6 bases). The V gene lost 3 bases and the J gene lost 2 bases, with 11 bases spanning the gap. The germline V gene has CDR1 SGHAT and CDR2 FQNNGV. The CDR3 totals 15 residues. For the CDR3, the DNA is TGTGCCAGCAGCTTTAGGGGGGGCGCTGGAAACACCATATATTTT. Translated, it gives CASSFRGGAGNTIYF. The whole variable domain, remainder taken from reference TRBV11-2 and TRBJ1-3, is EAGVAQSPRYKIIEKRQSVAFWCNPISGHATLYWYQQILGQGPKLLIQFQNNGVVDDSQLPKDRFSAERLKGVDSTLKIQPAKLEDSAVYLCASSFRGGAGNTIYFGEGSWLTVV.

This chain links TRBV5-1 with TRBJ2-5; 7 nucleotides agree with TRBD1. The CDR3 runs to 14 residues. V was pared by 4 bases and J by 5 bases, with 8 bases of the junction left unmatched. Germline V gene sequence: CDR1 SGHRS, CDR2 YFSETQ. The CDR3 DNA is TGCGCCAGCAGCCTTCAGGGGGTCAGGGAGACCCAGTACTTC. Residues: CASSLQGVRETQYF.

The V and J genes are TRBV28 and TRBJ2-1; 7 bases agree with TRBD2. This CDR3 is built from 14 residues. V lost 8 bases to trimming and J lost 10 bases; unmatched junction nucleotides: 14. From germline, CDR1 is MDHEN and CDR2 SYDVKM. CDR3 DNA sequence: TGTGCCAGCGACCCCCGGACTAGTTTCGGCGAGCAGTTCTTC. Residues: CASDPRTSFGEQFF.

Only one count was recorded for this clone. Written as DNA, the CDR3 is TGTGCCAGTGCGGAGGCCAGTTTTTCGCACGAGCAGTACTTC. The encoded protein is CASAEASFSHEQYF. The chain links TRBV19 to TRBJ2-7; tentative D call: TRBD2 (5 bases). Germline V gene data show CDR1 as LNHDA and CDR2 as SQIVND (reference sequence). Between the trimmed V and J ends, which lost 8 bases and 5 bases, there was a span of 19 bases. This CDR3 has 14 residues.

This clone has only one observation. This CDR3 reads CASSDSRGLAGAYEQYF. The CDR3 DNA reads as TGTGCCAGCAGTGACTCCCGAGGACTAGCGGGCGCCTACGAGCAGTACTTC. The chain uses TRBV25-1 and TRBJ2-7, with 11 bases that match TRBD2. Per germline, CDR1 MGHDK and CDR2 SYGVNS. Unmatched junction bases numbered 9, after V lost 3 bases and J lost 2 bases. The CDR3 has 17 amino acids.

J is TRBJ1-2 and V is TRBV3-1 (or the pseudogene TRBV3-2); TRBD1 aligns across 7 bases. The trim removed 7 bases at V and 4 bases at J, leaving 12 bases unmatched. Germline V CDR1 and CDR2: LGHDT, YNNKEL (reference sequence). CDR3 length equals 15 residues. Here the CDR3 reads CASTQRQGSLYGYTF. In DNA form, the CDR3 reads TGTGCCAGCACCCAGCGACAGGGAAGCCTCTATGGCTACACCTTC.

The V call is TRBV27, the J call TRBJ2-2; weak D call: TRBD1 (5 bases). Germline assignment: CDR1 MNHEY and CDR2 SMNVEV (reference sequence). The CDR3 is 14 residues long. V was cut by 7 bases and J by 11 bases, with 20 bases left in between. CDR3 loop: CASTLSQGFGELFF. CDR3 in DNA: TGTGCCAGCACCCTCTCCCAGGGTTTCGGAGAGCTGTTTTTT.

The V and J genes are TRBV2 and TRBJ1-5, with a possible D match to TRBD1 (6 bases). The V end lost 3 bases, the J end lost 0 bases, and 18 bases lay between the germline ends. There are 18 residues in the CDR3. Germline loops: CDR1 SNHLY, CDR2 FYNNEI. The CDR3 sequence: CASSEFRWTDISNQPQHF. CDR3 sequence (DNA): TGTGCCAGCAGTGAGTTTAGGTGGACAGATATTAGCAATCAGCCCCAGCATTTT. Full variable domain (outside the CDR3, taken from reference TRBV2 and TRBJ1-5): EPEVTQTPSHQVTQMGQEVILRCVPISNHLYFYWYRQILGQKVEFLVSFYNNEISEKSEIFDDQFSVERPDGSNFTLKIRSTKLEDSAMYFCASSEFRWTDISNQPQHFGDGTRLSIL.

The CDR3: CASSLPRGAQVGYTF. CDR3 DNA sequence: TGTGCCAGCAGCTTACCCCGGGGGGCCCAAGTCGGCTACACCTTC. The gene calls are TRBV7-2 and TRBJ1-2, with D possibly matching TRBD1 (6 bases). CDR3 length equals 15 residues. The germline gives CDR1 SGHTA, CDR2 FQGNSA. The ends were cut back, 2 bases at V and 8 bases at J, with 18 bases in the middle.

Remarks on this clone: The junction and the germline gene differ at one end; a read error may be behind it. This rearrangement joins TRBV12-3 or TRBV12-4 to TRBJ2-7; tentative D call: TRBD2 (6 bases). The CDR3 runs 11 residues. The CDR3 DNA is TGTGCCAGCAGTTTTAGTAGCGGAAGACGCTTC. It specifies CASSFSSGRRF.

The chain links TRBV18 to TRBJ1-4; D not certain. V was shortened by 0 bases and J by 14 bases, with 13 bases between the two germline ends. This CDR3 contains 13 residues. Germline V gene sequence: CDR1 KGHSH, CDR2 LQKENI. The CDR3 loop is CASSPPNTNTLFF. The CDR3 coding sequence is TGTGCCAGCTCACCACCTAATACCAACACCCTGTTTTTT. The variable domain in full, completed from reference TRBV18 and TRBJ1-4, reads NAGVMQNPRHLVRRRGQEARLRCSPMKGHSHVYWYRQLPEEGLKFMVYLQKENIIDESGMPKERFSAEFPKEGPSILRIQQVVRGDSAAYFCASSPPNTNTLFFGSGTQLSVL.